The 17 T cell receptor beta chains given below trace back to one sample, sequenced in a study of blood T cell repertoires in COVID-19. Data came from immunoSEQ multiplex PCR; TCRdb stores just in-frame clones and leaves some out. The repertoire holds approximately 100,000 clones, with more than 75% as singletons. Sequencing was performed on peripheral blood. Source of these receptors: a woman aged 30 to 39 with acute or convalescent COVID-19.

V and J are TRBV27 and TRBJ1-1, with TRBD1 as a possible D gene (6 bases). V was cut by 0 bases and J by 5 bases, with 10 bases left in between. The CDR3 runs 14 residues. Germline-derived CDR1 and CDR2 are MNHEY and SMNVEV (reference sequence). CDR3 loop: CASSLSPGETEAFF. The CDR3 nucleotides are TGTGCCAGCAGTTTATCTCCAGGGGAAACTGAAGCTTTCTTT.

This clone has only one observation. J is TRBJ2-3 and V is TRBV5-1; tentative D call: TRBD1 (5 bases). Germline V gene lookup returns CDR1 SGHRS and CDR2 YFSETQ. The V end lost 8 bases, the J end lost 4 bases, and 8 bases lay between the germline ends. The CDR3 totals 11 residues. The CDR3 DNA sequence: TGCGCCAGTACAGGATCAGATACGCAGTATTTT. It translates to CASTGSDTQYF.

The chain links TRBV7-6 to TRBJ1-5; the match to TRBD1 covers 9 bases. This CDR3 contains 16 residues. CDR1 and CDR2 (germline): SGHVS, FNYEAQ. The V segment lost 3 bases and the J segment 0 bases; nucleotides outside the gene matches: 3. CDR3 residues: CASSFGQGLSNQPQHF. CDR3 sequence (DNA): TGTGCCAGCAGCTTTGGACAGGGGCTTAGCAATCAGCCCCAGCATTTT.

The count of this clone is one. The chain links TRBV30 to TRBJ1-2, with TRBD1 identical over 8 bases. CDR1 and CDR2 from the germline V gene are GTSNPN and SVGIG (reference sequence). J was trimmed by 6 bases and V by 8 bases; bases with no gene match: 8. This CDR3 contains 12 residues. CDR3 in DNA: TGTGCCGGCAAGTCGGGACAGGATGGCTACACCTTC. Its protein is CAGKSGQDGYTF.

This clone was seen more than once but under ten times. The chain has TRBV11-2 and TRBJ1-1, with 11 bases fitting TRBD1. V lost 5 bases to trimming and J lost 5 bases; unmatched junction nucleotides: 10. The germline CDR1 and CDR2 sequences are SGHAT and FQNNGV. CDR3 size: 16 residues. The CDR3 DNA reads TGTGCCAGCAGCCCTGGACAGGGGGCCAGAGGTACTGAAGCTTTCTTT. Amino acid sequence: CASSPGQGARGTEAFF.

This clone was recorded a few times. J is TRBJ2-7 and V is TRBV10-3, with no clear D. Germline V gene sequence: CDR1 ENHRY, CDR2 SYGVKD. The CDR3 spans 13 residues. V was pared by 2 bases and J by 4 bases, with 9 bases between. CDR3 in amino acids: CAISEGVPYEQYF. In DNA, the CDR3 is TGTGCCATCAGTGAGGGAGTCCCTTACGAGCAGTACTTC.

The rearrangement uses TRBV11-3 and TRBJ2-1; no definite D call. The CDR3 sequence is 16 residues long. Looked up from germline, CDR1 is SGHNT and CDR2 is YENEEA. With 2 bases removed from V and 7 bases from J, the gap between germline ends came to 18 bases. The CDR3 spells CASSLQRPADLNEQFF. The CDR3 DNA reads TGTGCCAGCAGCTTACAACGCCCGGCCGACTTGAATGAGCAGTTCTTC.

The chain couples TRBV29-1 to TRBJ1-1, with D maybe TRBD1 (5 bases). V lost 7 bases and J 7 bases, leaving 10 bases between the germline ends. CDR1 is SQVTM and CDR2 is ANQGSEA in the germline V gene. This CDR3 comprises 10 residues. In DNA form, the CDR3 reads TGCAGCGGTTTACAGGATGAAGCTTTCTTT. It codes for CSGLQDEAFF.

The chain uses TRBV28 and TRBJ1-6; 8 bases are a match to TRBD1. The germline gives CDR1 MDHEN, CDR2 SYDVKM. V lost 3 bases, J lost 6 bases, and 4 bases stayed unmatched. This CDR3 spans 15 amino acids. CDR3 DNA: TGTGCCAGCAGTTTCCGGGACAGGTCTAATTCACCCCTCCACTTT. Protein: CASSFRDRSNSPLHF.

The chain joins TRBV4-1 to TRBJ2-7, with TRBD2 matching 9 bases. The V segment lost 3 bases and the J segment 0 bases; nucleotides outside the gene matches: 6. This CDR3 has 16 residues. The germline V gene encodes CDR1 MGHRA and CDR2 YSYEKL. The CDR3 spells CASSQLAGFLSYEQYF. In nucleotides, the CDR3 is TGCGCCAGCAGCCAGCTAGCGGGGTTCCTCTCCTACGAGCAGTACTTC.

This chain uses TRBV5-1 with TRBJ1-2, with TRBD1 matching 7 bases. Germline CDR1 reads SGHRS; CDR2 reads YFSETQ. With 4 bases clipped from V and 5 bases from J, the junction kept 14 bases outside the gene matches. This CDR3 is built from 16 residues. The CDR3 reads CASSHANPGQNYGYTF. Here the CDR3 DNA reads TGCGCCAGCAGCCACGCGAACCCGGGACAGAATTATGGCTACACCTTC.

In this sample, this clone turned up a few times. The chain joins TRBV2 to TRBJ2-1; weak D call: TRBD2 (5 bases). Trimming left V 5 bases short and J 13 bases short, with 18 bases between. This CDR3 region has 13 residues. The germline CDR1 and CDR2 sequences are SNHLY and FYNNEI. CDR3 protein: CASSLTNRGSQFF. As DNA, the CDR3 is TGTGCCAGCAGTCTCACCAATAGAGGGTCCCAGTTCTTC.

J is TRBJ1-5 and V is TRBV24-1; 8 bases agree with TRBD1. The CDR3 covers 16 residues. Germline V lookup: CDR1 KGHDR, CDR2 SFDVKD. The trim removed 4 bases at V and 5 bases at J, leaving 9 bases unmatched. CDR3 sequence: CATSETGQGAYQPQHF. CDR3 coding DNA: TGTGCCACCAGTGAGACCGGGCAGGGGGCCTATCAGCCCCAGCATTTT.

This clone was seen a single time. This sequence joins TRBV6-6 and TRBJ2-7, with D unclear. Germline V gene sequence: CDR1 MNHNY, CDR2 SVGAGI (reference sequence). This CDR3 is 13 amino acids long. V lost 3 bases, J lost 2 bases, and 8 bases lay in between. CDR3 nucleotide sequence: TGTGCCAGCAGTTATCTTCCAGCCTACGAGCAGTACTTC. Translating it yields CASSYLPAYEQYF.

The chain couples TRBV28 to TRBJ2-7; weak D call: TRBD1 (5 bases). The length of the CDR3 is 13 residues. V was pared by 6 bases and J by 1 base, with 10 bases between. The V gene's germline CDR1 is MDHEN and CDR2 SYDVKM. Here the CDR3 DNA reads TGTGCCAGCAGAGAAAGGGGTTCCTACGAGCAGTACTTC. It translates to CASRERGSYEQYF.

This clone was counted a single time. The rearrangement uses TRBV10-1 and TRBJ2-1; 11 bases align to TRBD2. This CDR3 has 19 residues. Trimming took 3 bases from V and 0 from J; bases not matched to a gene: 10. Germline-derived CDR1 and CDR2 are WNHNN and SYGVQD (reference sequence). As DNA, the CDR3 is TGCGCCAGCAGTGAATCGACTAGCGGGGTTTTCAGCTCCTACAATGAGCAGTTCTTC. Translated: CASSESTSGVFSSYNEQFF.

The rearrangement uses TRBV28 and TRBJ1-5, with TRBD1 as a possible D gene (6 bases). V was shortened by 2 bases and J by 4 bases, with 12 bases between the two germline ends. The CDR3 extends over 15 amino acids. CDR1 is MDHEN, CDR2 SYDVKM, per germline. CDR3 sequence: CASSLPPDRNQPQHF. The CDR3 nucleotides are TGTGCCAGCAGTTTACCCCCTGACAGGAATCAGCCCCAGCATTTT.